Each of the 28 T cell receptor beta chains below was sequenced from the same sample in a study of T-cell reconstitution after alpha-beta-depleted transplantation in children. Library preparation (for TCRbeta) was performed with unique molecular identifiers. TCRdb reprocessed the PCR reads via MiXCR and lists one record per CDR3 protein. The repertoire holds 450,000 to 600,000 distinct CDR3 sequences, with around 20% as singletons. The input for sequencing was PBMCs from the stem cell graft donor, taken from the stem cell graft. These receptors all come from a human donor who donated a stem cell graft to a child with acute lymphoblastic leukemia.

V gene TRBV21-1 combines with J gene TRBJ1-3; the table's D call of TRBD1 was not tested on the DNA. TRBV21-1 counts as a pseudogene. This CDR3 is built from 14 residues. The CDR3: CASSSLQGGNTIYF. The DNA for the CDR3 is TGTGCCAGCAGTTCACTGCAGGGTGGAAACACCATATATTTT.

This CDR3 is CASSPRGEGLGETQYF. In DNA, the CDR3 is TGTGCCAGCAGTCCCAGGGGGGAGGGCCTTGGGGAGACCCAGTACTTC. The chain carries TRBV12-3 or TRBV12-4 and TRBJ2-5; D possibly matches TRBD1 or TRBD2 (7 bases each). Trimming took off 5 bases at V and 5 bases at J, with 21 bases between the two ends. The CDR3 is made up of 16 amino acids.

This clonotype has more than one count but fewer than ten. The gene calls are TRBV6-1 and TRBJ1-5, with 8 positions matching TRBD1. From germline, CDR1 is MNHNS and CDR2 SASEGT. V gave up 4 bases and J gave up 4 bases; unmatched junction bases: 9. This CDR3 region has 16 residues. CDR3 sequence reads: CASSVAVGTGNQPQHF. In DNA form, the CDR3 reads TGTGCCAGCAGTGTCGCGGTTGGGACAGGAAATCAGCCCCAGCATTTT.

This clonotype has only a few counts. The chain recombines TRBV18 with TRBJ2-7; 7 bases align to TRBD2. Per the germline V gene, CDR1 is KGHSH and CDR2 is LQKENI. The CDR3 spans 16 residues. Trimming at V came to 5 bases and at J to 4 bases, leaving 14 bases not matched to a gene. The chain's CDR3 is CASSNAPPAGIYEQYF. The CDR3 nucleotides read TGTGCCAGCTCAAACGCCCCGCCAGCGGGAATTTACGAGCAGTACTTC.

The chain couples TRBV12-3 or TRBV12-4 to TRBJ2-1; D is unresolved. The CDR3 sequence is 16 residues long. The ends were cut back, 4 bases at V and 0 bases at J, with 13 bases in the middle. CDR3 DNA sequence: TGTGCCAGCAGTTACGACTCGTGGCTCTCCTACAATGAGCAGTTCTTC. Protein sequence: CASSYDSWLSYNEQFF.

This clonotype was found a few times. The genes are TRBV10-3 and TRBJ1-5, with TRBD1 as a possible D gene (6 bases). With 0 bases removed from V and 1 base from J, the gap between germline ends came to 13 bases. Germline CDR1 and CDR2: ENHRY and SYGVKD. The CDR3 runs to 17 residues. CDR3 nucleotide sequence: TGTGCCATCAGTGAGTCACAGGGAGAACGGAGCAATCAGCCCCAGCATTTT. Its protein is CAISESQGERSNQPQHF.

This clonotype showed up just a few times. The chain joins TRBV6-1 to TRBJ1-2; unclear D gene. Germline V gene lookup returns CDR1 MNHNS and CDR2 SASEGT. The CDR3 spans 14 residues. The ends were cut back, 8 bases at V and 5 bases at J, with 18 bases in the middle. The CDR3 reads CASASVAWAYGYTF. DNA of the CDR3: TGTGCCAGCGCCTCGGTTGCCTGGGCGTATGGCTACACCTTC.

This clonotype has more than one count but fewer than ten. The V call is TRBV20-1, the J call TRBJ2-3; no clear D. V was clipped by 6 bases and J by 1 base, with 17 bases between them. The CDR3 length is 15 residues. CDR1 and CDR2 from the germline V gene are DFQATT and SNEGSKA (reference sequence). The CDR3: CSAAPLMTGTDTQYF. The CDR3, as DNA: TGCAGTGCCGCACCCCTTATGACCGGCACAGATACGCAGTATTTT.

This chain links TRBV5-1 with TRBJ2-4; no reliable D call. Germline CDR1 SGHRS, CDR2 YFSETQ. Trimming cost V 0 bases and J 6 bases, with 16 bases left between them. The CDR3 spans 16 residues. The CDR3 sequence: CASSLEPRGPANIQYF. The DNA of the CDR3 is TGCGCCAGCAGCTTGGAGCCTAGAGGACCCGCAAACATTCAGTACTTC.

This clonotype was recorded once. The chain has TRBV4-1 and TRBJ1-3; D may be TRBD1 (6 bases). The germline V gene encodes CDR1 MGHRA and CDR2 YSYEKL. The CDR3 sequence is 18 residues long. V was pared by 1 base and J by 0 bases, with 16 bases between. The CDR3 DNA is TGCGCCAGCAGCCAAGGGCCCGGGACAACCTTCTCTGGAAACACCATATATTTT. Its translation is CASSQGPGTTFSGNTIYF.

CDR3 residues: CASSFSGTSGRTDTQYF. The CDR3 region has the DNA TGTGCCAGCAGCTTTTCCGGGACTAGCGGTCGCACAGATACGCAGTATTTT. The V call is TRBV11-1, the J call TRBJ2-3; 11 bases align to TRBD2. The CDR3 totals 17 residues. V lost 3 bases, J lost 1 base, and 6 bases stayed unmatched. The germline V gene has CDR1 SGHAT and CDR2 FQDESV (reference sequence). The variable domain in full, completed from reference TRBV11-1 and TRBJ2-3, reads EAEVAQSPRYKITEKSQAVAFWCDPISGHATLYWYRQILGQGPELLVQFQDESVVDDSQLPKDRFSAERLKGVDSTLKIQPAELGDSAMYLCASSFSGTSGRTDTQYFGPGTRLTVL.

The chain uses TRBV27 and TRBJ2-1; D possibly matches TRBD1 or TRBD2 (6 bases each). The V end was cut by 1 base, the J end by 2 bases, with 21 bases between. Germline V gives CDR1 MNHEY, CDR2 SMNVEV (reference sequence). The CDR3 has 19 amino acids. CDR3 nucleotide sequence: TGTGCCAGCAGTTTATATAACCGGAACCCGGGGGCCCCCTACAATGAGCAGTTCTTC. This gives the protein CASSLYNRNPGAPYNEQFF.

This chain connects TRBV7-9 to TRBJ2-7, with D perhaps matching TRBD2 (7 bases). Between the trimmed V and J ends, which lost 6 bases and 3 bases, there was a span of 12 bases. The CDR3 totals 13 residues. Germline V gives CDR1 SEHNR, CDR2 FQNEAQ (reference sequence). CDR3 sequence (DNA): TGTGCCAGCAGTTCGGGGGGCTTCTACGAGCAGTACTTC. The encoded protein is CASSSGGFYEQYF.

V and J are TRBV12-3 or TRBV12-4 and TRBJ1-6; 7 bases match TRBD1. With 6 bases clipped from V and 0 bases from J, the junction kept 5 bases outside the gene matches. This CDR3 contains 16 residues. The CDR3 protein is CASRTGSSSYNSPLHF. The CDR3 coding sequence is TGTGCCAGCAGGACAGGGTCCAGCTCCTATAATTCACCCCTCCACTTT.

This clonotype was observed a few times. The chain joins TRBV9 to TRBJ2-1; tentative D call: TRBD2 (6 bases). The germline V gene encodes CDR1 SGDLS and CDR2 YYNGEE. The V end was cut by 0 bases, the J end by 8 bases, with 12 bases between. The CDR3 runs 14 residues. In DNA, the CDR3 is TGTGCCAGCAGCGTAGTGGAGGGAGCCTATGAGCAGTTCTTC. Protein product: CASSVVEGAYEQFF.

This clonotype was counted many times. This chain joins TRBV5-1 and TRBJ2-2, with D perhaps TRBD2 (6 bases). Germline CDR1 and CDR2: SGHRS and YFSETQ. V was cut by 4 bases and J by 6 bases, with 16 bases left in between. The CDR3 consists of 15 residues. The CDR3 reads CASSPTGEEAGELFF. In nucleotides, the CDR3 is TGCGCCAGCAGCCCCACGGGAGAGGAGGCCGGGGAGCTGTTTTTT. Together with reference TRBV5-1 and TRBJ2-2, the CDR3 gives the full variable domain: KAGVTQTPRYLIKTRGQQVTLSCSPISGHRSVSWYQQTPGQGLQFLFEYFSETQRNKGNFPGRFSGRQFSNSRSEMNVSTLELGDSALYLCASSPTGEEAGELFFGEGSRLTVL.

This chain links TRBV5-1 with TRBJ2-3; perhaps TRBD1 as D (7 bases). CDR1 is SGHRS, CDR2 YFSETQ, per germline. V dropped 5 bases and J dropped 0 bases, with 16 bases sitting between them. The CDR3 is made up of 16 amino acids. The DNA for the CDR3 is TGCGCCAGCAGGTCTCGCCAGGGGGGCAGCACAGATACGCAGTATTTT. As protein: CASRSRQGGSTDTQYF.

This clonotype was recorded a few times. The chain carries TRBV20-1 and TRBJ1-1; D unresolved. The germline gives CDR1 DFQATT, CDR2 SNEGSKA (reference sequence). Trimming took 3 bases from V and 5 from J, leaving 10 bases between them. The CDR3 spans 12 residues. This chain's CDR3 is CSASQEATEAFF. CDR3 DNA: TGCAGTGCTAGTCAGGAGGCAACTGAAGCTTTCTTT.

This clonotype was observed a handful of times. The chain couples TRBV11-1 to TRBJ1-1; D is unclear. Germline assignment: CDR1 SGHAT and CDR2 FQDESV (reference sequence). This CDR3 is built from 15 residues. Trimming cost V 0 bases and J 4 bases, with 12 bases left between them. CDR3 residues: CASSLAGQDGTEAFF. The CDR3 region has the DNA TGTGCCAGCAGCTTAGCCGGGCAGGACGGCACTGAAGCTTTCTTT.

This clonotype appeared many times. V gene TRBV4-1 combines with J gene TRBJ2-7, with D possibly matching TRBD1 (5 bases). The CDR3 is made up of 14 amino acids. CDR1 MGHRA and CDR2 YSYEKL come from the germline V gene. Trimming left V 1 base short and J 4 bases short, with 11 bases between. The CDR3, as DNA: TGCGCCAGCAGCCAAGGCCCAGGGTCTTACGAGCAGTACTTC. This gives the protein CASSQGPGSYEQYF.

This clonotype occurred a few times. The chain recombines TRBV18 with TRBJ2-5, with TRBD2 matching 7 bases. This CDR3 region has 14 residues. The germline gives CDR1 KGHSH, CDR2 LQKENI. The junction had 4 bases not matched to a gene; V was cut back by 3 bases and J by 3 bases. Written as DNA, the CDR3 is TGTGCCAGCTCACCTCGCGGGAGTAAAGAGACCCAGTACTTC. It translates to CASSPRGSKETQYF.

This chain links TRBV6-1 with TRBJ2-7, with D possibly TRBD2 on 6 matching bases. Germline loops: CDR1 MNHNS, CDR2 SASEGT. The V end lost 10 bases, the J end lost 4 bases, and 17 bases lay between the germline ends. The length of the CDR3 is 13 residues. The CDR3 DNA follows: TGTGCCATATTCGGAGGGCTGGGATACGAGCAGTACTTC. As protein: CAIFGGLGYEQYF.

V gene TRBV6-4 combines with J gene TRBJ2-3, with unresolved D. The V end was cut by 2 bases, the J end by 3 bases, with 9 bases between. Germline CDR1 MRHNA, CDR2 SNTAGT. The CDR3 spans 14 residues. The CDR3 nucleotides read TGTGCCAGCAGTGACGAGCTTTGGACAGATACGCAGTATTTT. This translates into CASSDELWTDTQYF.

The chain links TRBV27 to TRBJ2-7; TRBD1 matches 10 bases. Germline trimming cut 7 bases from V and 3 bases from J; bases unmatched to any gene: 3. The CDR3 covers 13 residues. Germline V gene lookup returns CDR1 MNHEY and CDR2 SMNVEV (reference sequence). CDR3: CASMGQGFYEQYF. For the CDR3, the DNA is TGTGCCAGCATGGGACAGGGGTTCTACGAGCAGTACTTC.

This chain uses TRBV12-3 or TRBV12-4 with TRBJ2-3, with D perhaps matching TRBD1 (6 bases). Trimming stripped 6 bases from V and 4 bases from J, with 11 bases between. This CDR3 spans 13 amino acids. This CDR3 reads CASRTDSPDTQYF. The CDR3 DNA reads TGTGCCAGCAGGACGGACAGCCCAGATACGCAGTATTTT.

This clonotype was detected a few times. The CDR3 region is CASSYGQAEEKLFF. CDR3 in DNA: TGTGCCAGCAGTTACGGGCAGGCGGAGGAAAAACTGTTTTTT. V gene TRBV6-2 or TRBV6-3 combines with J gene TRBJ1-4; D remains unclear. Germline V gene lookup returns CDR1 MNHEY and CDR2 SVGEGT. This CDR3 has 14 amino acids. With 2 bases removed from V and 8 bases from J, the gap between germline ends came to 12 bases.

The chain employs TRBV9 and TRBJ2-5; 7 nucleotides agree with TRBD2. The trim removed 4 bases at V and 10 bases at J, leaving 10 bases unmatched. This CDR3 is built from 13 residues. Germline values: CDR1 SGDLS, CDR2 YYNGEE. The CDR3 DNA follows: TGTGCCAGCAGCCAACGGCGGGAGAGTAACCAGTACTTC. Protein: CASSQRRESNQYF.

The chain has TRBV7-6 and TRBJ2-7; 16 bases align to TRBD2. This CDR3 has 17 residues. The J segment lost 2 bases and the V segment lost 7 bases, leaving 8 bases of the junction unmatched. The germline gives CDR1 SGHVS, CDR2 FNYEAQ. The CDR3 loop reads CASILAGTSGRAYEQYF. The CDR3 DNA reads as TGTGCCAGCATCCTAGCCGGGACTAGCGGGAGGGCCTACGAGCAGTACTTC.